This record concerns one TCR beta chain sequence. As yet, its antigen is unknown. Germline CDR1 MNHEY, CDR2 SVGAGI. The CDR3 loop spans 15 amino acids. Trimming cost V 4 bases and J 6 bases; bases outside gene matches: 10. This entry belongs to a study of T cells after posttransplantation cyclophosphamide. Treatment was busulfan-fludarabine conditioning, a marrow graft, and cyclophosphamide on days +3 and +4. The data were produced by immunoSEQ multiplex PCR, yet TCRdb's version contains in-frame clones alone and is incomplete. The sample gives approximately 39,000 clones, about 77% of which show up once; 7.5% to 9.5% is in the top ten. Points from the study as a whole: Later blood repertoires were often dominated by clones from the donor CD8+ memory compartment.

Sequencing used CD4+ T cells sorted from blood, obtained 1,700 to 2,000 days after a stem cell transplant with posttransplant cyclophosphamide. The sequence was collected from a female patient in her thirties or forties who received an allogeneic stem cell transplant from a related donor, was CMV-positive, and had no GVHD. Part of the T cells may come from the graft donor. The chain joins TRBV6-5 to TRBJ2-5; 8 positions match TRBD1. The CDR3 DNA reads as TGTGCCAGCAGTTCATGGACAGGGTCGGGAAAGACCCAGTACTTC. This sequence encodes CASSSWTGSGKTQYF.